The 18 T cell receptor beta chains reported below all come from one sample, sequenced in a study of shared clonotypes between healthy human individuals. CD45RO-negative cells were positively selected for CCR7, leaving out terminally differentiated effector memory CD45RA+ cells. The protocol was immunoSEQ multiplex PCR, while the TCRdb copy is restricted to in-frame clones and leaves out a portion. This sample has about 870,000 clones; almost 95% occur once, and the top ten carry about 24%. Sequencing used naive CD8+ T cells sorted from blood. These TCRs come from a man aged 25 to 40 in good health.

This rearrangement joins TRBV12-5 to TRBJ2-7; no reliable D call. Germline assignment: CDR1 LGHNT and CDR2 FRNRAP. This CDR3 spans 15 amino acids. V was shortened by 1 base and J by 1 base, with 11 bases between the two germline ends. The CDR3 spells CASGLADGISYEQYF. CDR3 sequence (DNA): TGTGCTAGTGGTTTGGCAGACGGAATTTCCTACGAGCAGTACTTC.

The rearrangement links TRBV5-1 to TRBJ2-2; D possibly matches TRBD1 or TRBD2 (5 bases each). The germline gives CDR1 SGHRS, CDR2 YFSETQ. CDR3 length equals 18 residues. The ends were cut back, 5 bases at V and 5 bases at J, with 25 bases in the middle. The CDR3 loop is CASSSRDPPDLGTGELFF. CDR3 sequence (DNA): TGCGCCAGCAGTAGCCGGGACCCACCGGACCTGGGGACCGGGGAGCTGTTTTTT. Variable domain in full (rest from reference TRBV5-1 and TRBJ2-2): KAGVTQTPRYLIKTRGQQVTLSCSPISGHRSVSWYQQTPGQGLQFLFEYFSETQRNKGNFPGRFSGRQFSNSRSEMNVSTLELGDSALYLCASSSRDPPDLGTGELFFGEGSRLTVL.

This clone was observed a handful of times. The V call is TRBV29-1, the J call TRBJ1-1, with 7 bases aligning to TRBD1. CDR1 is SQVTM and CDR2 is ANQGSEA in the germline V gene. The V segment lost 6 bases and the J segment 6 bases; nucleotides outside the gene matches: 7. The CDR3 runs 12 residues. The CDR3 nucleotides read TGCAGCGTGGACGGGACAGAGTCTGAAGCTTTCTTT. It is translated as CSVDGTESEAFF.

This chain connects TRBV5-1 to TRBJ2-1, with 10 bases that match TRBD2. Germline V gene lookup returns CDR1 SGHRS and CDR2 YFSETQ. The CDR3 runs 16 residues. V was clipped by 0 bases and J by 5 bases; unmatched bases: 5. The CDR3 sequence: CASSLGSGRIHNEQFF. The CDR3 DNA is TGCGCCAGCAGCTTGGGTAGCGGGAGGATCCACAATGAGCAGTTCTTC.

The V gene is TRBV5-1, the J gene TRBJ2-2, with a tentative D call TRBD1 (6 bases). This CDR3 is 14 amino acids long. The V and J ends lost 0 bases and 6 bases respectively, with 9 bases between them. Germline V lookup: CDR1 SGHRS, CDR2 YFSETQ. CDR3 region: CASSLAEGAGELFF. As DNA, the CDR3 is TGCGCCAGCAGCTTGGCCGAGGGGGCCGGGGAGCTGTTTTTT.

This rearrangement joins TRBV18 to TRBJ2-1, with 7 bases aligning to TRBD2. Unmatched junction bases numbered 9, after V lost 4 bases and J lost 6 bases. Germline V gene data show CDR1 as KGHSH and CDR2 as LQKENI. CDR3 size: 15 residues. CDR3 in amino acids: CASSRLAEETNEQFF. CDR3 nucleotide sequence: TGTGCCAGCTCACGACTAGCTGAAGAGACCAATGAGCAGTTCTTC. The full variable domain, rest sourced from reference TRBV18 and TRBJ2-1, is NAGVMQNPRHLVRRRGQEARLRCSPMKGHSHVYWYRQLPEEGLKFMVYLQKENIIDESGMPKERFSAEFPKEGPSILRIQQVVRGDSAAYFCASSRLAEETNEQFFGPGTRLTVL.

This chain connects TRBV7-8 to TRBJ2-7; 8 bases match TRBD1. Trimming at V came to 3 bases and at J to 5 bases, leaving 6 bases not matched to a gene. The length of the CDR3 is 14 residues. CDR1 is SGHVS and CDR2 is FQNEAQ in the germline V gene. The CDR3 loop is CASSFNVQGDEQYF. The DNA of the CDR3 is TGTGCCAGCAGCTTCAATGTACAGGGGGACGAGCAGTACTTC. Together with reference TRBV7-8 and TRBJ2-7, the CDR3 gives the full variable domain: GAGVSQSPRYKVAKRGQDVALRCDPISGHVSLFWYQQALGQGPEFLTYFQNEAQLDKSGLPSDRFFAERPEGSVSTLKIQRTQQEDSAVYLCASSFNVQGDEQYFGPGTRLTVT.

The chain uses TRBV29-1 and TRBJ2-3; tentatively, D is TRBD2 (6 bases). V dropped 6 bases and J dropped 0 bases, with 19 bases sitting between them. The CDR3 runs 16 residues. In germline, CDR1 is SQVTM, CDR2 ANQGSEA. CDR3: CSVYGPPGLSTDTQYF. DNA of the CDR3: TGCAGCGTCTACGGCCCCCCGGGACTTAGCACAGATACGCAGTATTTT.

This clone was found once. The chain carries TRBV28 and TRBJ2-7; the match to TRBD1 covers 7 bases. V lost 2 bases, J lost 5 bases, and 6 bases stayed unmatched. The CDR3 sequence is 14 residues long. Germline V gene sequence: CDR1 MDHEN, CDR2 SYDVKM. DNA for the CDR3: TGTGCCAGCAGTTTAACCGGACAGGACGACGAGCAGTACTTC. This encodes CASSLTGQDDEQYF.

The table lists this clone with a count of one. The chain recombines TRBV7-9 with TRBJ1-5; D is possibly TRBD1 (5 bases). Trimming took 5 bases from V and 4 from J, leaving 12 bases between them. Germline CDR1 SEHNR, CDR2 FQNEAQ (reference sequence). This CDR3 comprises 14 residues. The CDR3 loop is CASSPAGANQPQHF. The CDR3 DNA reads as TGTGCCAGCAGCCCCGCCGGGGCAAATCAGCCCCAGCATTTT.

This clone is a singleton in its sample. V gene TRBV7-9 combines with J gene TRBJ1-3; D call uncertain. Trimming took off 1 base at V and 3 bases at J, with 7 bases between the two ends. This CDR3 is 14 amino acids long. Germline CDR1 SEHNR, CDR2 FQNEAQ (reference sequence). The CDR3 DNA sequence: TGTGCCAGCAGCTTAGTTAGGGTTGGAAACACCATATATTTT. It specifies CASSLVRVGNTIYF.

This chain links TRBV6-5 with TRBJ1-2; possible D gene TRBD1, 5 bases. Deletions cut 6 bases from V and 3 bases from J, with 14 bases between. CDR1 MNHEY and CDR2 SVGAGI come from the germline V gene. The CDR3 has 14 amino acids. The CDR3 loop is CASSPVGGDYGYTF. The CDR3 DNA is TGTGCCAGCAGCCCCGTGGGGGGTGACTATGGCTACACCTTC.

The chain is built from TRBV28 and TRBJ2-1; D is uncertain. V lost 3 bases and J lost 5, with 14 bases in between. The CDR3 runs 15 residues. The germline CDR1 and CDR2 sequences are MDHEN and SYDVKM. This CDR3 reads CASSFPEWWDNEQFF. The CDR3 DNA is TGTGCCAGCAGTTTTCCAGAGTGGTGGGACAATGAGCAGTTCTTC.

The V call is TRBV7-8, the J call TRBJ2-3; the match to TRBD2 covers 13 bases. V shed 3 bases, J shed 3 bases, and the junction held 3 bases outside the gene matches. The CDR3 spans 16 residues. Germline V CDR1 and CDR2: SGHVS, FQNEAQ. In nucleotides, the CDR3 is TGTGCCAGCAGCTTTCCGGGACTAGCGGGAACAGATACGCAGTATTTT. Translating gives CASSFPGLAGTDTQYF.

V and J are TRBV5-1 and TRBJ2-1; TRBD1 or TRBD2 may be the D gene (5 bases each). Germline values: CDR1 SGHRS, CDR2 YFSETQ. The CDR3 length is 17 residues. V was clipped by 4 bases and J by 0 bases, with 17 bases between them. The CDR3 region has the DNA TGCGCCAGCAGCCCGGAAGGGGAGCCGTACTCCTACAATGAGCAGTTCTTC. Protein sequence: CASSPEGEPYSYNEQFF. The full variable domain, rest sourced from reference TRBV5-1 and TRBJ2-1, is KAGVTQTPRYLIKTRGQQVTLSCSPISGHRSVSWYQQTPGQGLQFLFEYFSETQRNKGNFPGRFSGRQFSNSRSEMNVSTLELGDSALYLCASSPEGEPYSYNEQFFGPGTRLTVL.

The chain joins TRBV7-8 to TRBJ1-4; D gene uncertain. The CDR3 loop spans 14 amino acids. Trimming stripped 2 bases from V and 2 bases from J, with 6 bases between. The germline gives CDR1 SGHVS, CDR2 FQNEAQ. CDR3 sequence: CASSLSRTNEKLFF. The CDR3 DNA follows: TGTGCCAGCAGCTTATCTCGGACTAATGAAAAACTGTTTTTT.

V is TRBV5-1 and J is TRBJ2-2; D is unclear. The V end was cut by 0 bases, the J end by 5 bases, with 8 bases between. CDR1 and CDR2 (germline): SGHRS, YFSETQ. The CDR3 is 14 amino acids. CDR3 residues: CASSLERGTGELFF. The CDR3, as DNA: TGCGCCAGCAGCTTGGAACGCGGTACCGGGGAGCTGTTTTTT.

The chain uses TRBV28 and TRBJ2-2; D may be TRBD1 or TRBD2 (5 bases each). Per germline, CDR1 MDHEN and CDR2 SYDVKM. Trimming removed 3 bases from V and 4 bases from J, with 21 bases in between. The CDR3 is 18 amino acids. DNA of the CDR3: TGTGCCAGCAGTTTTGTCGGCCAGGGACCTCGAATCACCGGGGAGCTGTTTTTT. Its protein product is CASSFVGQGPRITGELFF. The full variable domain, rest sourced from reference TRBV28 and TRBJ2-2, is DVKVTQSSRYLVKRTGEKVFLECVQDMDHENMFWYRQDPGLGLRLIYFSYDVKMKEKGDIPEGYSVSREKKERFSLILESASTNQTSMYLCASSFVGQGPRITGELFFGEGSRLTVL.